This T cell receptor (beta chain) emerged from a study of persistence of HIV-infected CD4 T cells. Germline V gives CDR1 WSHSY, CDR2 SAAADI. The trim removed 10 bases at V and 3 bases at J, leaving 3 bases unmatched. The CDR3 extends over 13 amino acids. Lysates of CMV-infected fibroblasts at around 9.1 ug/mL stimulated these cells. CD40L/CD69 double-negative CD45RO-high memory CD4+ T cells were collected. A remark on this clone: Its antigen is unknown.

The immunoSEQ assay was version 4, run in survey mode. Only in-frame clones appear in the TCRdb table, and some are missing; sequencing was by immunoSEQ multiplex PCR. This table has 48,000 or so clones, around 80% appearing once. The chain joins TRBV10-2 to TRBJ2-5, with TRBD2 matching over 12 bases. This specimen was CD4+ T cells sorted from PBMCs after approximately 20-hour stimulation, taken from a patient who received antiretroviral therapy. The TCR comes from an adult man with HIV who was CMV-seropositive. The CDR3: CATRLAGEETQYF. The CDR3 DNA reads as TGCGCCACGAGACTAGCGGGGGAAGAGACCCAGTACTTC.